Listed here is a single T cell receptor beta chain. The antigen is undetermined. The CDR3 runs to 15 residues. V shed 3 bases and J 2 bases; nucleotides not matched to a gene: 6. CDR1 is SNHLY, CDR2 FYNNEI, per germline. The sample is drawn from a study of cytotoxic CD8 clonotypes in ibrutinib-treated CLL. The study, taken as a whole, reports: Public clonotypes showed up rarely, and on treatment they shrank or held steady.

With cryopreserved PBMCs as the source, around 2 micrograms of genomic DNA went to TCR beta libraries. This table comes from immunoSEQ multiplex PCR, and its TCRdb copy is limited to in-frame clones, with some not included. This sample has fewer than 300,000 clones, with 70% to 80% found just once. This chain links TRBV2 with TRBJ2-7, with 8 bases aligning to TRBD1. The receptor comes from a human donor with chronic lymphocytic leukemia. The sequenced sample was PBMCs, obtained at disease progression, from a patient treated with ibrutinib. The CDR3 DNA is TGTGCCAGCAGTGAGACAGGGGCCAAACCCTACGAGCAGTACTTC. Translation gives CASSETGAKPYEQYF.